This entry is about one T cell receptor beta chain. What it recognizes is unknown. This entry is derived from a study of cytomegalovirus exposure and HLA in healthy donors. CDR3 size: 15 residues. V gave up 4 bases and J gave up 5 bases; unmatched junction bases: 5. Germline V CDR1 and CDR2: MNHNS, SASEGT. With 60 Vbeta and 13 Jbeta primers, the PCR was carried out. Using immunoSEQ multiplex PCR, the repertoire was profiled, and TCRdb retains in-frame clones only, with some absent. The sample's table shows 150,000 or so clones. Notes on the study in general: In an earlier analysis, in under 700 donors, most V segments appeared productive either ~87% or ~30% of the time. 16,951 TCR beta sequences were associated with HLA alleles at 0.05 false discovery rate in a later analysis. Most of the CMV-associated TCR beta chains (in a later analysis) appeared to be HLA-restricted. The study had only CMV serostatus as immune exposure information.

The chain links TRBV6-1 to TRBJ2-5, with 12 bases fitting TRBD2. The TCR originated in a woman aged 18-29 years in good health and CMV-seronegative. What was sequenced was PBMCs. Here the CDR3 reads CASSGGLAGWETQYF. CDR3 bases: TGTGCCAGCAGTGGGGGACTAGCGGGCTGGGAGACCCAGTACTTC.